The TCR beta chain under discussion was sequenced for a study of blood T cell repertoires in COVID-19. Overall study context: The United States, Italy and Spain supplied acute and convalescent COVID-19 samples.

Germline values: CDR1 MDHEN, CDR2 SYDVKM. CDR3 size: 20 residues. With 5 bases clipped from V and 0 bases from J, the junction kept 18 bases outside the gene matches. Data came from immunoSEQ multiplex PCR; TCRdb stores just in-frame clones and leaves some out. The sample has roughly 230,000 clones; roughly 84% are singletons. J is TRBJ2-1 and V is TRBV28; 8 bases match TRBD2. The sequenced sample was PBMCs or T cells enriched from blood (not recorded which). The receptor's source is a man under 40 in a cohort exposed to, infected with or recovered from COVID-19 (not recorded which). CDR3 DNA sequence: TGTGCCAGCAGTCCAGCCCCGTTTAGGCCTAGCGGGCGCTCCTACAATGAGCAGTTCTTC. Its protein product is CASSPAPFRPSGRSYNEQFF.